This T cell receptor beta chain is drawn from a study of blood T cells in healthy people across ages. The CDR3 runs 17 residues. Germline CDR1 is SGHRS and CDR2 is YFSETQ. The J segment lost 5 bases and the V segment lost 8 bases, leaving 18 bases of the junction unmatched. The sample holds a few counts of this clonotype. Through a sample-barcoded 5' primer and a J-beta primer mix, a second PCR was run for roughly 6 to 11 cycles. TCRdb re-analysed the 5' RACE reads in MiXCR, keeping a single row per CDR3 protein. The sample includes 1.5 million to 2 million distinct CDR3 sequences, around 36% of them seen just once.

What was sequenced was blood. This receptor was identified in a woman aged 30 to 39 in good health. The rearrangement joins TRBV5-1 to TRBJ2-1; TRBD2 matches at 8 bases. CDR3 region: CASSVGPRSGADNEQFF. CDR3 in DNA: TGCGCCAGTAGTGTTGGGCCGCGTAGCGGGGCAGACAATGAGCAGTTCTTC.